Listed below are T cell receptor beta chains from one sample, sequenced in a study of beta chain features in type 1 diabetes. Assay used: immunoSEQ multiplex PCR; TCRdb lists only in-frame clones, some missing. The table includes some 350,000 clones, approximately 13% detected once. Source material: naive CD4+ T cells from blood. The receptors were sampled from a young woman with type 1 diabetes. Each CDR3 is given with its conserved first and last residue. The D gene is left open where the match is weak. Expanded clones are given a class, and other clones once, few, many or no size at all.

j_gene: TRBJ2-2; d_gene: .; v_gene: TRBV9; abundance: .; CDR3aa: CASRRGASEAGELFF; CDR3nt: TGTGCCAGCCGCCGGGGGGCATCCGAGGCCGGGGAGCTGTTTTTT
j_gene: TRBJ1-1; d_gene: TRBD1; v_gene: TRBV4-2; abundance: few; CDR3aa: CASSQVSQGTPEAFF; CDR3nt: TGTGCCAGCAGCCAAGTTTCACAGGGGACCCCTGAAGCTTTCTTT
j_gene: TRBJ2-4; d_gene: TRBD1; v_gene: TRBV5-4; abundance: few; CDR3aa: CASSFPPGQGANIQYF; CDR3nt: TGTGCCAGCAGCTTCCCACCCGGACAGGGGGCAAACATTCAGTACTTC
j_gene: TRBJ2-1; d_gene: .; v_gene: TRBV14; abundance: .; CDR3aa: CASSQAWSGSSYNEQFF; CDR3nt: TGTGCCAGCAGCCAAGCCTGGTCTGGCAGCTCCTACAATGAGCAGTTCTTC
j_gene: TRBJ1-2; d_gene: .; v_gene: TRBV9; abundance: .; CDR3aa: CASSVGPPTMNYGYTF; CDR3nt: TGTGCCAGCAGCGTAGGTCCGCCTACTATGAACTATGGCTACACCTTC
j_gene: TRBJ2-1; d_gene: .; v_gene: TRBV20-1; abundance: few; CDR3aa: CSSLGVNEQFF; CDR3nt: TGCAGTTCTCTCGGGGTTAATGAGCAGTTCTTC
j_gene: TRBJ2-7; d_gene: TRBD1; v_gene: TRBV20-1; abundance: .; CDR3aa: CSAEGTGYGF; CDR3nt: TGCAGTGCCGAAGGGACAGGGTATGGGTTC
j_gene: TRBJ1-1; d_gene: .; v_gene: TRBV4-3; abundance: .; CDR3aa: CASSQGFRGGGTDTEAFF; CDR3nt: TGCGCCAGCAGCCAAGGGTTCAGGGGCGGGGGTACTGACACTGAAGCTTTCTTT
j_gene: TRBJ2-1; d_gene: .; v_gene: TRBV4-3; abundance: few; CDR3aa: CASSQDRSSYNEQFF; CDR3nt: TGCGCCAGCAGCCAAGATAGGAGCTCCTACAATGAGCAGTTCTTC
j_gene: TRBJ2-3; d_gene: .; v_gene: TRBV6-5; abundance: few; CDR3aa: CASSYSQRRTDTQYF; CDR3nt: TGTGCCAGCAGTTACTCCCAGCGACGCACAGATACGCAGTATTTT
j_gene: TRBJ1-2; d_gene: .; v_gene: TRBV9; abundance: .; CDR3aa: CASSPRTGTSTNYGYTF; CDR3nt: TGTGCCAGCAGCCCCCGGACCGGGACATCAACTAACTATGGCTACACCTTC